Described below is a single T cell receptor beta chain sequence and its context. Sequencing used immunoSEQ multiplex PCR; TCRdb keeps in-frame clones, though not all of them. The sample has about 99,000 clones; approximately 88% are singletons. The CDR3 has 11 residues. The ends were cut back, 5 bases at V and 7 bases at J, with 8 bases in the middle. The germline gives CDR1 SNHLY, CDR2 FYNNEI. The sample comes from a study of blood T cell repertoires in COVID-19. Study-level information: Samples of COVID-19 (acute and convalescent) were obtained from the United States, Italy and Spain.

The TCR originated in a human donor in a cohort sampled during active COVID-19. Sequencing input: peripheral blood. The genes are TRBV2 and TRBJ1-2; D might be TRBD1 (5 bases). The CDR3 DNA reads as TGTGCCAGCAGTCAGGGTTTTGGCTACACCTTC. As protein: CASSQGFGYTF. Full variable domain (outside the CDR3, taken from reference TRBV2 and TRBJ1-2): EPEVTQTPSHQVTQMGQEVILRCVPISNHLYFYWYRQILGQKVEFLVSFYNNEISEKSEIFDDQFSVERPDGSNFTLKIRSTKLEDSAMYFCASSQGFGYTFGSGTRLTVV.